This T cell receptor (beta chain) was identified during a study of OX40 agonist ivuxolimab in advanced cancers. Study-level results: Both blood CD4+ and CD8+ T cells showed clonal growth by week 6 at 0.1 to 3.0 mg/kg.

Trimming shortened V by 0 bases and J by 4 bases, and 12 bases separated the two germline ends. CDR1 and CDR2 (germline): PRHDT, FYEKMQ (reference sequence). This CDR3 spans 15 amino acids. TCRdb's copy holds only in-frame clones and misses some; the assay was immunoSEQ multiplex PCR. This sample has 39,000 or so clones; around 90% occur once, and the top ten carry approximately 0.62%. In its sample, this clone was seen a few times. Its matching antigen is unknown. The chain recombines TRBV13 with TRBJ2-5; no clear D. The clonotype originates from an adult with an advanced solid tumor such as melanoma, head and neck, liver or kidney cancer. Sequenced material: CD4+ or CD8+ T cells sorted from blood, taken in a trial of the OX40 agonist ivuxolimab. For the CDR3, the DNA is TGTGCCAGCAGCTTAGGCACTACCTCCGGAGAGACCCAGTACTTC. This encodes CASSLGTTSGETQYF.